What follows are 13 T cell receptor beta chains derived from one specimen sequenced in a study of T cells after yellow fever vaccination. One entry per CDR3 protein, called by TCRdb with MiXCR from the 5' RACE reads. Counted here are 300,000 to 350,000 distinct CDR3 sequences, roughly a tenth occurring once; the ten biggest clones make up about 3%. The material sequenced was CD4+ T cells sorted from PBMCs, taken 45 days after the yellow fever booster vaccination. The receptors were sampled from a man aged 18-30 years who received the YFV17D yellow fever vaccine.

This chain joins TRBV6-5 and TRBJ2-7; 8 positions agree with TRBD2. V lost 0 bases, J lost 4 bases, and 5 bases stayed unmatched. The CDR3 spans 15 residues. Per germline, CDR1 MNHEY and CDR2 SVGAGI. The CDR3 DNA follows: TGTGCCAGCAGTTACTCGCGGGAGGAAGAGTACGAGCAGTACGTC. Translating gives CASSYSREEEYEQYV.

The CDR3 reads CATSDPGTGDTDTQYF. DNA of the CDR3: TGTGCCACCAGTGACCCCGGGACAGGGGACACAGATACGCAGTATTTT. The gene calls are TRBV24-1 and TRBJ2-3; 10 nucleotides line up with TRBD1. CDR1 KGHDR and CDR2 SFDVKD come from the germline V gene. The CDR3 extends over 16 amino acids. Trimming at V came to 4 bases and at J to 2 bases, leaving 5 bases not matched to a gene.

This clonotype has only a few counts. Written as DNA, the CDR3 is TGCGCCAGCAGCCCCAGCAGCTCTGGAAACACCATATATTTT. It is translated as CASSPSSSGNTIYF. This rearrangement joins TRBV5-1 to TRBJ1-3; D is unclear. Germline CDR1 SGHRS, CDR2 YFSETQ. V was cut by 4 bases and J by 0 bases, with 8 bases left in between. The CDR3 covers 14 residues.

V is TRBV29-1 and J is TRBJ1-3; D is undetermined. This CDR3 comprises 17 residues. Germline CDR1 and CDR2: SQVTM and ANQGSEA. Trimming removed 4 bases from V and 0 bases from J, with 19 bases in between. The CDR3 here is CSVGRRVRHSSGNTIYF. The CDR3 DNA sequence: TGCAGCGTTGGAAGGCGGGTTCGACATAGCTCTGGAAACACCATATATTTT.

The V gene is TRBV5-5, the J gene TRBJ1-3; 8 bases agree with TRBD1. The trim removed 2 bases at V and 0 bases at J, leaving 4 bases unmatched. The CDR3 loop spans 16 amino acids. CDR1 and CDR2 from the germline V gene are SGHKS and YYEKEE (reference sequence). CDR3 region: CASSLSTGDSGNTIYF. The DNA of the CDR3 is TGTGCCAGCAGCTTATCGACAGGGGACTCTGGAAACACCATATATTTT.

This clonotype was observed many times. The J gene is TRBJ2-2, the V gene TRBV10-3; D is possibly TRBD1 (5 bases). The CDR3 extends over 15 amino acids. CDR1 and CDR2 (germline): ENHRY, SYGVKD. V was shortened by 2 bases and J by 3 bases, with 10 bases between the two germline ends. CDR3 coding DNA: TGTGCCATCAGTGAGCCCCTAGGGGACACCGGGGAGCTGTTTTTT. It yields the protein CAISEPLGDTGELFF.

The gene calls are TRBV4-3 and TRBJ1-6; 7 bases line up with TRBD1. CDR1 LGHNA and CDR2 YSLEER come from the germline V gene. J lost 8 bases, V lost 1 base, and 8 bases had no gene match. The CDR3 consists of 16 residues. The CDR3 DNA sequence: TGCGCCAGCAGCCAAGGGGCGACAGGGTTGGATTCACCCCTCCACTTT. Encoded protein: CASSQGATGLDSPLHF.

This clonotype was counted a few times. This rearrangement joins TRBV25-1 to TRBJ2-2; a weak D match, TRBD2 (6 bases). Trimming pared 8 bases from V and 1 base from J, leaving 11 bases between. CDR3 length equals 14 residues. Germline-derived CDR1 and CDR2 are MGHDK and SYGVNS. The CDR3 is CASSGGLNTGELFF. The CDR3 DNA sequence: TGTGCCAGCTCTGGGGGGTTGAACACCGGGGAGCTGTTTTTT.

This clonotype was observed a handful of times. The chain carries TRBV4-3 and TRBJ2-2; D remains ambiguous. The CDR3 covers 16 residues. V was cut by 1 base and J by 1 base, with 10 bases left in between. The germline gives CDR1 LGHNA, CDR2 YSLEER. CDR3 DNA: TGCGCCAGCAGCCAAGCCGCCGGCGGGAACACCGGGGAGCTGTTTTTT. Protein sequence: CASSQAAGGNTGELFF.

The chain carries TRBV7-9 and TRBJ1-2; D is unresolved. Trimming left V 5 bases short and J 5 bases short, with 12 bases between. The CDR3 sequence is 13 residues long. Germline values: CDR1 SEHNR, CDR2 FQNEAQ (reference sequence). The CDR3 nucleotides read TGTGCCAGCAGCCCCTCCGGAGGATATGGCTACACCTTC. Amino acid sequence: CASSPSGGYGYTF.

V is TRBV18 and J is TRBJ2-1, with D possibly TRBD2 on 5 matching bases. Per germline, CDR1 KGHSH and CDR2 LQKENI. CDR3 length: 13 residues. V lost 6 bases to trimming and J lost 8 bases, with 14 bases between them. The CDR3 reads CASSSLSVHEQFF. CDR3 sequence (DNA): TGTGCCAGCTCGTCGCTTAGCGTCCATGAGCAGTTCTTC. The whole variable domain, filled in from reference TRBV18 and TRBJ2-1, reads NAGVMQNPRHLVRRRGQEARLRCSPMKGHSHVYWYRQLPEEGLKFMVYLQKENIIDESGMPKERFSAEFPKEGPSILRIQQVVRGDSAAYFCASSSLSVHEQFFGPGTRLTVL.

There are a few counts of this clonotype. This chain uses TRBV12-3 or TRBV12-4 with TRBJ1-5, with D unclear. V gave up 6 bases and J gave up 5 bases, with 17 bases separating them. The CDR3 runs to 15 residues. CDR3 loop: CASSSPGSDYQPQHF. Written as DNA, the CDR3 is TGTGCCAGCAGCTCCCCGGGCTCCGATTATCAGCCCCAGCATTTT.

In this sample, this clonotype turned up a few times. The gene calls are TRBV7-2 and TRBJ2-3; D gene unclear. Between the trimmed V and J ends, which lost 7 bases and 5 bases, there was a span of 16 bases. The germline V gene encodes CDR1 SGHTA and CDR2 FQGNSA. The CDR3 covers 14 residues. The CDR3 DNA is TGTGCCAGCACCAAGAATGGATGGCAAGATACGCAGTATTTT. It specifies CASTKNGWQDTQYF.